The 24 T cell receptor beta chains below come from one sample, sequenced in a study of radiotherapy plus CTLA-4 blockade in lung cancer. Profiling relied on immunoSEQ multiplex PCR, and the TCRdb table lists in-frame clones only, not all of them. This sample has some 33,000 clones, with 60% to 75% found just once. This specimen was peripheral blood, taken from a patient treated with radiotherapy plus ipilimumab. These receptors were obtained from a human donor with non-small cell lung cancer whose response to radiotherapy plus ipilimumab could not be evaluated.

The CDR3 DNA reads as TGCGCCAGCAGCCAAGATAGGCTAGCGGGGCGGGTCGGGGAGCTGTTTTTT. Encoded protein: CASSQDRLAGRVGELFF. This rearrangement joins TRBV4-3 to TRBJ2-2; 9 nucleotides align to TRBD2. Germline CDR1 reads LGHNA; CDR2 reads YSLEER. The CDR3 has 17 residues. The J segment lost 7 bases and the V segment lost 0 bases, leaving 9 bases of the junction unmatched.

This clone was seen more than once but under ten times. This sequence joins TRBV6-1 and TRBJ1-4, with unresolved D. V lost 2 bases and J 0 bases, leaving 7 bases between the germline ends. The CDR3 sequence is 15 residues long. Germline lookup yields CDR1 MNHNS and CDR2 SASEGT. DNA of the CDR3: TGTGCCAGCAGTGAACGGTTCACAACTAATGAAAAACTGTTTTTT. This gives the protein CASSERFTTNEKLFF.

This clone has just one count. The chain has TRBV7-9 and TRBJ2-3; D is possibly TRBD2 (5 bases). This CDR3 is 16 amino acids long. The V and J ends lost 6 bases and 0 bases respectively, with 16 bases between them. Germline lookup yields CDR1 SEHNR and CDR2 FQNEAQ (reference sequence). CDR3 region: CASSSGLDASTDTQYF. The CDR3 coding sequence is TGTGCCAGCAGTTCCGGACTGGACGCTAGCACAGATACGCAGTATTTT.

This clone appeared a few times. V gene TRBV15 combines with J gene TRBJ1-4, with D possibly TRBD1 on 6 matching bases. V was cut by 0 bases and J by 8 bases, with 13 bases left in between. CDR3 length: 15 residues. Germline V gene sequence: CDR1 LNHNV, CDR2 YYDKDF (reference sequence). This CDR3 reads CATSRDRWGQEKLFF. For the CDR3, the DNA is TGTGCCACCAGCAGAGATCGTTGGGGGCAGGAAAAACTGTTTTTT.

In its sample, this clone is medium-sized (0.01 to 0.1%). The chain employs TRBV5-1 and TRBJ2-1; 8 bases line up with TRBD1. This CDR3 is 12 amino acids long. Trimming took 4 bases from V and 10 from J; bases not matched to a gene: 4. The germline CDR1 and CDR2 sequences are SGHRS and YFSETQ. The CDR3 nucleotides read TGCGCCAGCAGCGTACAGGGGGTAGAGCAGTTCTTC. Amino acids: CASSVQGVEQFF. Full variable domain (outside the CDR3, taken from reference TRBV5-1 and TRBJ2-1): KAGVTQTPRYLIKTRGQQVTLSCSPISGHRSVSWYQQTPGQGLQFLFEYFSETQRNKGNFPGRFSGRQFSNSRSEMNVSTLELGDSALYLCASSVQGVEQFFGPGTRLTVL.

In nucleotides, the CDR3 is TGTGCCAGCAGCCCCGTCGGACAGGGGTGGGACACTGAAGCTTTCTTT. The encoded protein is CASSPVGQGWDTEAFF. The chain has TRBV4-2 and TRBJ1-1; 9 nucleotides match TRBD1. The CDR3 spans 16 residues. Losses at the gene ends were 4 bases for V and 3 bases for J; bases not matched to a gene: 9. Germline V gives CDR1 LGHNA, CDR2 YNFKEQ.

This clone was seen more than once but under ten times. V gene TRBV7-8 combines with J gene TRBJ2-7; 11 bases map to TRBD2. Germline assignment: CDR1 SGHVS and CDR2 FQNEAQ. The ends lost 9 bases at V and 3 bases at J; junction bases unmatched: 7. The CDR3 length is 14 residues. The CDR3 reads CASRLAGGNYEQYF. The CDR3 DNA reads as TGTGCCAGTCGTCTAGCGGGAGGAAACTACGAGCAGTACTTC.

V and J are TRBV5-4 and TRBJ2-3; 9 bases fit TRBD2. CDR3 size: 16 residues. V lost 6 bases, J lost 4 bases, and 12 bases stayed unmatched. Germline assignment: CDR1 SGHNT and CDR2 YYREEE (reference sequence). The CDR3 protein is CASTTGREGRSDTQYF. The CDR3 coding sequence is TGTGCCAGCACCACAGGGCGGGAGGGCCGCTCAGATACGCAGTATTTT.

This clone has only a few counts. V gene TRBV6-5 combines with J gene TRBJ1-4; no clear D gene. The V gene's germline CDR1 is MNHEY and CDR2 SVGAGI. This CDR3 comprises 15 residues. V lost 0 bases and J lost 3, with 8 bases in between. CDR3 nucleotides: TGTGCCAGCAGTTACTCGGTAGAATCTAATGAAAAACTGTTTTTT. Translating it yields CASSYSVESNEKLFF.

This clone was counted once. The chain has TRBV19 and TRBJ1-4, with D unclear. Trimming left V 6 bases short and J 0 bases short, with 14 bases between. The CDR3 has 16 amino acids. Germline V CDR1 and CDR2: LNHDA, SQIVND (reference sequence). CDR3 region: CASSNTYRATNEKLFF. The CDR3 coding sequence is TGTGCCAGTAGCAATACTTACAGAGCAACTAATGAAAAACTGTTTTTT.

CDR3 in DNA: TGCAGCGTAAGCGGATACAATGAGCAGTTCTTC. This sequence encodes CSVSGYNEQFF. This chain connects TRBV29-1 to TRBJ2-1, with D possibly being TRBD2 (5 bases). The CDR3 is made up of 11 amino acids. From germline, CDR1 is SQVTM and CDR2 ANQGSEA. V gave up 6 bases and J gave up 4 bases, with 7 bases separating them.

The genes are TRBV6-6 and TRBJ1-1, with 8 bases aligning to TRBD1. V dropped 7 bases and J dropped 0; count of bases not matched to a gene: 7. This CDR3 is 15 amino acids long. In germline, CDR1 is MNHNY, CDR2 SVGAGI (reference sequence). The CDR3 region has the DNA TGTGCCAGCACCCGGGCGGACAGGGTGAACACTGAAGCTTTCTTT. Translation gives CASTRADRVNTEAFF.

This clone was seen a handful of times. The chain has TRBV2 and TRBJ2-4; D might be TRBD1 (6 bases). Trimming pared 6 bases from V and 2 bases from J, leaving 23 bases between. CDR3 size: 18 residues. Germline CDR1 SNHLY, CDR2 FYNNEI. CDR3 loop: CASRALDRLLAPKNIQYF. Here the CDR3 DNA reads TGTGCCAGCAGAGCCCTCGACAGGTTATTAGCACCCAAAAACATTCAGTACTTC.

This clone occurred a few times. One junction end disagrees with the germline gene, perhaps due to a read error. The chain recombines TRBV28 with TRBJ2-7; maybe TRBD1 (6 bases). The CDR3 runs to 14 residues. Germline V lookup: CDR1 MDHEN, CDR2 SYDVKM. DNA for the CDR3: TGTGCGAGCATGGGGGCAGGTCTTTCCTACGAGCAGTACTTC. Translation: CASMGAGLSYEQYF.

This sequence joins TRBV18 and TRBJ2-7; D may be TRBD2 (5 bases). CDR1 KGHSH and CDR2 LQKENI come from the germline V gene. V lost 0 bases to trimming and J lost 3 bases, with 9 bases between them. The CDR3 length is 14 residues. The CDR3 nucleotides read TGTGCCAGCTCACCACCAGACTATGGCTACGAGCAGTACTTC. Its translation: CASSPPDYGYEQYF.

The chain combines TRBV25-1 with TRBJ1-5; D remains ambiguous. Trimming left V 5 bases short and J 0 bases short, with 8 bases between. CDR3 length equals 14 residues. Germline CDR1 and CDR2: MGHDK and SYGVNS. In nucleotides, the CDR3 is TGTGCCAGCAGTCCCCGGGGTAGCAATCAGCCCCAGCATTTT. It yields the protein CASSPRGSNQPQHF.

This chain joins TRBV7-3 and TRBJ2-7; D remains ambiguous. This CDR3 is built from 13 residues. From germline, CDR1 is SGHTA and CDR2 FQGTGA. Deletions cut 2 bases from V and 1 base from J, with 6 bases between. In DNA form, the CDR3 reads TGTGCCAGCAGCTTAGGCTTTTCCTACGAGCAGTACTTC. Translated: CASSLGFSYEQYF.

The CDR3 DNA is TGTGCCAGCAGTCCTCGACAGGGTGGGGCTGAAGCTTTCTTT. It codes for CASSPRQGGAEAFF. The chain is built from TRBV6-5 and TRBJ1-1, with 7 bases identical to TRBD1. The CDR3 has 14 amino acids. Germline V CDR1 and CDR2: MNHEY, SVGAGI. Trimming removed 5 bases from V and 6 bases from J; junction bases left unmatched: 9.

This chain links TRBV9 with TRBJ2-1, with TRBD2 matching over 9 bases. The length of the CDR3 is 16 residues. Germline trimming cut 5 bases from V and 0 bases from J; bases unmatched to any gene: 6. Germline CDR1 SGDLS, CDR2 YYNGEE. The CDR3 spells CASSLYSGSSYNEQFF. The CDR3 nucleotides are TGTGCCAGCAGTCTCTATAGCGGGAGCTCCTACAATGAGCAGTTCTTC.

The chain carries TRBV5-1 and TRBJ2-7, with 8 bases identical to TRBD2. The J segment lost 6 bases and the V segment lost 7 bases, leaving 15 bases of the junction unmatched. This CDR3 is 15 amino acids long. Germline V gene lookup returns CDR1 SGHRS and CDR2 YFSETQ. In nucleotides, the CDR3 is TGCGCCAGCGCCCGGGGGGGAGGTGGTCTTCGCGAGCAGTACTTC. It encodes CASARGGGGLREQYF.

The chain joins TRBV29-1 to TRBJ2-3; TRBD1 matches at 7 bases. CDR3 length: 14 amino acids. J was trimmed by 2 bases and V by 4 bases; bases with no gene match: 6. Germline assignment: CDR1 SQVTM and CDR2 ANQGSEA. The CDR3 sequence: CSVGAQGTTDTQYF. As DNA, the CDR3 is TGCAGCGTTGGTGCACAGGGGACCACAGATACGCAGTATTTT.

V is TRBV27 and J is TRBJ2-3; the match to TRBD1 covers 7 bases. The CDR3 spans 14 residues. Losses at the gene ends were 7 bases for V and 1 base for J; bases not matched to a gene: 5. Germline CDR1 reads MNHEY; CDR2 reads SMNVEV (reference sequence). CDR3 DNA sequence: TGTGCCAGCACCCGGGACAGCCGCACAGATACGCAGTATTTT. As protein: CASTRDSRTDTQYF.

The V and J genes are TRBV9 and TRBJ2-1, with a weak D call TRBD2 (6 bases). CDR1 and CDR2 from the germline V gene are SGDLS and YYNGEE. The CDR3 spans 17 residues. The V end was cut by 4 bases, the J end by 2 bases, with 19 bases between. The CDR3 bases are TGTGCCAGCAGCCCCCCACCCGGGACTTCTCCCTACAATGAGCAGTTCTTC. Translated: CASSPPPGTSPYNEQFF.

The V and J genes are TRBV11-3 and TRBJ2-1; possible D gene TRBD2, 5 bases. V was cut by 0 bases and J by 9 bases, with 12 bases left in between. This CDR3 has 14 residues. Germline V gives CDR1 SGHNT, CDR2 YENEEA. The CDR3 bases are TGTGCCAGCAGCTTAGATCAACGGGAAAGTGAGCAGTTCTTC. This gives the protein CASSLDQRESEQFF. Together with reference TRBV11-3 and TRBJ2-1, the CDR3 gives the full variable domain: EAGVVQSPRYKIIEKKQPVAFWCNPISGHNTLYWYLQNLGQGPELLIRYENEEAVDDSQLPKDRFSAERLKGVDSTLKIQPAELGDSAVYLCASSLDQRESEQFFGPGTRLTVL.